This record covers a single TCR beta chain. The antigen is undetermined. Time point in this sample: newly diagnosed GD, antithyroid drugs for less than 3 months. After RNA was extracted from PBMCs, the TCR library was made from it. This entry comes from a study of regulatory T cells in long-lasting Graves disease. Across the study: Graves' patients diagnosed newly had used antithyroid drugs under 3 months.

Study-wide results and limits: Newly diagnosed disease favored TRBV20-1 and TRBJ2-1 over persistent disease.

Sequencing libraries for TCR beta were prepared with iRepertoire HTBI primers and Arm-PCR of CDR3 regions. MiXCR was run by TCRdb on the multiplex PCR reads, yielding one entry per CDR3 protein. The data contain around 500,000 distinct CDR3 sequences, roughly 13% of them singletons. The CDR3 spans 14 residues. CDR1 is GTSNPN and CDR2 is SVGIG in the germline V gene (reference sequence). The V end was cut by 0 bases, the J end by 4 bases, with 13 bases between. The same data also went into a second study, on T cells in Graves' hyperthyroidism and ophthalmopathy.

This clonotype originated in a man aged 30-40 years with Graves disease. The chain has TRBV30 and TRBJ2-7, with a possible D match to TRBD2 (6 bases). Sequencing was performed on peripheral blood mononuclear cells (PBMCs), taken at new diagnosis, from a patient treated with antithyroid drugs. The CDR3 nucleotides read TGTGCCTGGAGTGTACCGGGTAGCGGATACGAGCAGTACTTC. As protein: CAWSVPGSGYEQYF.